The sequence of this T cell receptor beta chain was determined in a study of CD8 T cells in ankylosing spondylitis. Findings and caveats of the study: Apparently characteristic of ankylosing spondylitis blood was a TCR beta motif (under ten highly homologous variants). Certain motif variants had earlier appeared in reactive arthritis synovial fluid and blood. Reported data indicate significant enrichment of disease-linked clones within matched ankylosing spondylitis synovial fluid. CD8+ by phenotype, disease-linked clones were relatively rare in peripheral blood.

With molecular barcodes, quantitative 5'-RACE was used to make the TCR beta libraries. One entry per CDR3 protein results from TCRdb running MiXCR on the 5' RACE reads. The data hold a few hundred thousand distinct CDR3 sequences, with roughly a sixth observed a single time. On this clonotype itself: Its antigen is unidentified.

The TCR comes from a male donor with ankylosing spondylitis. Sequenced material: blood, either unsorted or a sorted T cell fraction (not recorded which).

This CDR3 reads CASSLGVLAFF. Here the CDR3 DNA reads TGTGCCAGCAGTTTGGGAGTATTGGCTTTCTTT. The J gene is TRBJ1-1, the V gene TRBV12-3 or TRBV12-4, with D unclear. The CDR3 sequence is 11 residues long. V was cut by 3 bases and J by 11 bases, with 10 bases left in between.